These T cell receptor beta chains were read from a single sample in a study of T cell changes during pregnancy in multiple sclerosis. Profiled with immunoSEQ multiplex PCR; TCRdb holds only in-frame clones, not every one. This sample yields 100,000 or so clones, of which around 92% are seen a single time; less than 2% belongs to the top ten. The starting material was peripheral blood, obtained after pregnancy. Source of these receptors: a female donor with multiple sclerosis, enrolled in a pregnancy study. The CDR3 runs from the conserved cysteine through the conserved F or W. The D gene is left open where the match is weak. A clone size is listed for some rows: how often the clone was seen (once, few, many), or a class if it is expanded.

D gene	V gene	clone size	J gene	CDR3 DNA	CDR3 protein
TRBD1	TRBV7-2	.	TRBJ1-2	TGTGCCAGCAGCTTCACCGGACAGGGGCGAAGCTATGGCTACACCTTC	CASSFTGQGRSYGYTF
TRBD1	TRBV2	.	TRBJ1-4	TGTGCCAGCAGTGATCTTGGGACAGGAGATGCAACTAATGAAAAACTGTTTTTT	CASSDLGTGDATNEKLFF
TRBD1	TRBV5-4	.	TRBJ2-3	TGTGCCAGCAGCTTAAGGGGGCGGCCAAAGGCCACAGATACGCAGTATTTT	CASSLRGRPKATDTQYF
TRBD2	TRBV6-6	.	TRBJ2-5	TGTGCCAGCAGGAACGGACTAGCGGGGAAAGAGACCCAGTACTTC	CASRNGLAGKETQYF
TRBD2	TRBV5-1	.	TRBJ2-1	TGCGCCAGCAGTTTGACTAGCGGGAGCCTCAATGAGCAGTTCTTC	CASSLTSGSLNEQFF
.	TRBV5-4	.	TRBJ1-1	TGTGCCAGCAGCTTAAATCCGTCTCGGTCAGCTTTCTTT	CASSLNPSRSAFF
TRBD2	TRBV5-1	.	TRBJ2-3	TGCGCCAGCAGCTTGAGCGGGGGGGCCGAGACAGATACGCAGTATTTT	CASSLSGGAETDTQYF
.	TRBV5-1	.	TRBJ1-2	TGCGCCAGCAGCGGTGGAGGGGCGGGCATTTATGGCTACACCTTC	CASSGGGAGIYGYTF
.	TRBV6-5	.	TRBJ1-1	TGTGCCAGCAGTTACGCAGTGAACACTGAAGCTTTCTTT	CASSYAVNTEAFF
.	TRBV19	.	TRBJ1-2	TGTGCCAGCTACAGGGAAGTGGACTATGGCTACACCTTC	CASYREVDYGYTF
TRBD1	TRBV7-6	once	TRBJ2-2	TGTGCCAGCAGCTTAGCCAGGGGGCGCACCGGGGAGCTGTTTTTT	CASSLARGRTGELFF
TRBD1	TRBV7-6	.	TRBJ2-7	TGTGCCAGCAGCTCTAAGCTCCGGGACAGGGCTTCCGAGCAGTACTTC	CASSSKLRDRASEQYF
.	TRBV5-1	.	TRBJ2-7	TGCGCCAGCAGCTTGGCAGGCAGGTTCATCCACGAGCAGTACTTC	CASSLAGRFIHEQYF
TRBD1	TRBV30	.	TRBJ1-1	TGTGCCTGGAGTACCACCGACAGGGGCTTTGAAGCTTTCTTT	CAWSTTDRGFEAFF
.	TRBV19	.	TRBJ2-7	TGTGCCAGTAGTATCCCCGGCGGGTACGAGCAGTACTTC	CASSIPGGYEQYF
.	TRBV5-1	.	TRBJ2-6	TGCGCCAGCAGCTTCTCAAGTCCTAGAAACTCTGGGGCCAACGTCCTGACTTTC	CASSFSSPRNSGANVLTF
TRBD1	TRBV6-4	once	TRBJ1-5	TGTGCCAGCAGTGACGCGGGACAGGGGATAAATCAGCCCCAGCATTTT	CASSDAGQGINQPQHF
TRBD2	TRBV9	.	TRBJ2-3	TGTGCCAGCAGCCCCCTAGCGGGGGGCGGCACAGATACGCAGTATTTT	CASSPLAGGGTDTQYF
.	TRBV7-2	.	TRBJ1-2	TGTGCCAGCAGCTCCCGTCCAGGAACTGTGGTTGGCTACACCTTC	CASSSRPGTVVGYTF
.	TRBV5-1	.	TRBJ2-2	TGCGCCAGCAGCTTGGAAGGAGGGGTGACCGGGGAGCTGTTTTTT	CASSLEGGVTGELFF
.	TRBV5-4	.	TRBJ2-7	TGTGCCAGCAGCTTGAATCCGGACTTATCCTACGAGCAGTACTTC	CASSLNPDLSYEQYF
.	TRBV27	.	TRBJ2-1	TGTGCCAGCAGTCCAATTGCGGGCAATGAGCAGTTCTTC	CASSPIAGNEQFF
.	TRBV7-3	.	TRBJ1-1	TGTGCCAGCAGCTCCAACGGGGGGAACACTGAAGCTTTCTTT	CASSSNGGNTEAFF
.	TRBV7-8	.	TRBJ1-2	TGTGCCAGCAGCTTAGACGCGGTTGCATTAAATAACTATGGCTACACCTTC	CASSLDAVALNNYGYTF
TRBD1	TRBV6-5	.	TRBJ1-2	TGTGCCAGCAGTTACAAGGACAGGGCTGTCACCTTC	CASSYKDRAVTF
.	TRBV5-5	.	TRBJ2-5	TGTGCCAGCCGAACCCCGGGACTTCAAGAGACCCAGTACTTC	CASRTPGLQETQYF
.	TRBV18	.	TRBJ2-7	TGTGCCAGCTCGGGGACTGGCTCTAACGAGCAGTACTTC	CASSGTGSNEQYF
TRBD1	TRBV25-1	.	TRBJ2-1	TGTGCCAGCAGTAAGGGGGCGAGCTCCTACAATGAGCAGTTCTTC	CASSKGASSYNEQFF
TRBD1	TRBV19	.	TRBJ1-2	TGTGCCAGTAGTAGACAGGGGTTGGATGGCTACACCTTC	CASSRQGLDGYTF
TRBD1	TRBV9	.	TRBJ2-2	TGTGCCAGCAGCGCCACGCAGGGGGCTGGGGAGCTGTTTTTT	CASSATQGAGELFF
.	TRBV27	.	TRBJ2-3	TGTGCCAGCCGAAAGAGGGCGGTCATCACAGATACGCAGTATTTT	CASRKRAVITDTQYF
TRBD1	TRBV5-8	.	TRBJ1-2	TGTGCCAGCAGCTTGGTCAGGGGGAAGTATGGCTACACCTTC	CASSLVRGKYGYTF
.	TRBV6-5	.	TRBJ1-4	TGTGCCAGCCGTCGGAGTAATGAAAAACTGTTTTTT	CASRRSNEKLFF
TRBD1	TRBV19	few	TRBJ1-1	TGTGCCAGCCACGCGACAGGGGACACTGAAGCTTTCTTT	CASHATGDTEAFF
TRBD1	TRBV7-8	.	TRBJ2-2	TGTGCCAGCAGTAGGACAGGGGGGGACACCGGGGAGCTGTTTTTT	CASSRTGGDTGELFF
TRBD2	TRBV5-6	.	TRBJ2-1	TGTGCCAGCAGCCCCAATCCGGGACTAGTCCCTGAGCAGTTCTTC	CASSPNPGLVPEQFF
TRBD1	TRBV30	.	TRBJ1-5	TGTGCCTGGAGTGGAAGGTTCGACAGGGCCATCAATCAGCCCCAGCATTTT	CAWSGRFDRAINQPQHF
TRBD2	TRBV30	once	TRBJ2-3	TGTGCCTGGAGTACCCCGAGACTAGCGGGGGGACATACGCAGTATTTT	CAWSTPRLAGGHTQYF
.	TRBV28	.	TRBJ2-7	TGTGCCAGCAGATTGATTGGAGAGAACGAGCAGTACTTC	CASRLIGENEQYF
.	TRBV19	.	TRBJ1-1	TGTGCCAGTAGTAACCGCTTACCAGGGATGAACACTGAAGCTTTCTTT	CASSNRLPGMNTEAFF
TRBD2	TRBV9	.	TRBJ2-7	TGTGCCAGCAGCGTAAGGCCTAGCGGGACTTTTACCTACGAGCAGTACTTC	CASSVRPSGTFTYEQYF
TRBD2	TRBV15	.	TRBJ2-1	TGTGCCACGCAACTAGCGGGGGCGTACAATGAGCAGTTCTTC	CATQLAGAYNEQFF
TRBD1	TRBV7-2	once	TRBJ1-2	TGTGCCAGCAGCTTAGTGGGGGGACAGAAAAAAAACTATGGCTACACCTTC	CASSLVGGQKKNYGYTF
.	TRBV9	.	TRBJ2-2	TGTGCCAGCACGCGCCAAACGAACACCGGGGAGCTGTTTTTT	CASTRQTNTGELFF
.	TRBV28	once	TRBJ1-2	TGTGCCAGCAGTTTATCCGAAACAGGGTATACGAACTATGGCTACACCTTC	CASSLSETGYTNYGYTF
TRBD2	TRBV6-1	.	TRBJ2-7	TGTGCCAGCAGTAAAGGGACTAAACCCCTCTACGAGCAGTACTTC	CASSKGTKPLYEQYF
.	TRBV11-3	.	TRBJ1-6	TGTGCCAGCAGCTTAGGAGATTCACCCCTCCACTTT	CASSLGDSPLHF
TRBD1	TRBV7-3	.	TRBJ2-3	TGTGCCAGCAGCCTCACAGGGGTGGTAGATACGCAGTATTTT	CASSLTGVVDTQYF
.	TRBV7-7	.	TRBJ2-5	TGTGCTAGCAGCCCAGACAGGTTTGAAACCCAGTACTTC	CASSPDRFETQYF
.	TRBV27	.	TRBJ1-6	TGTGCCAGCAGCGCGGAACCCTACAGGGTTCTCAATTCACCCCTCCACTTT	CASSAEPYRVLNSPLHF
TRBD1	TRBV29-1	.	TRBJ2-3	TGCAGCGGTCGTACCGGGACAGTTAGCGCAGATACGCAGTATTTT	CSGRTGTVSADTQYF
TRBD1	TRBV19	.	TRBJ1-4	TGTGCCAGTAGTATAACAGGGGGCGGCGAAAAACTGTTTTTT	CASSITGGGEKLFF
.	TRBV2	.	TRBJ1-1	TGTGTTCTAAAGGGGGACGACACTGAAGCTTTCTTT	CVLKGDDTEAFF
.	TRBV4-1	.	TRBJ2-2	TGCGCCAGCAGACAAATCGGACAGAAAAGAACCGGGGAGCTGTTTTTT	CASRQIGQKRTGELFF
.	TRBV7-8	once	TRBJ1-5	TGTGCCAGCAGCTTACAGGGGACTAGCCAGCCCCAGCATTTT	CASSLQGTSQPQHF
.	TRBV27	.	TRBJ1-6	TGTGCCAGCAGTCATACAGGGACGCTTCCTGTTAAACCCCTCCACTTT	CASSHTGTLPVKPLHF
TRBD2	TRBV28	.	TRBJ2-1	TGTGCCAGCAGGGCTAGCGGGAGCTCCTACAATGAGCAGTTCTTC	CASRASGSSYNEQFF
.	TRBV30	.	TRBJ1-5	TGTGCCTGGAGTGTGGGGCAGGACCCTAGCAATCAGCCCCAGCATTTT	CAWSVGQDPSNQPQHF
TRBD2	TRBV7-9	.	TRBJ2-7	TGTGCCAGCAGCCCCGGACTAGCGGGAGTTGGCTACGACCGCGAGCAGTACTTC	CASSPGLAGVGYDREQYF
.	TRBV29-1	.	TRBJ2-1	TGCAGCGTCCCCCCGGGTCTTGACGGCGGGCAGTTCTTC	CSVPPGLDGGQFF